This T cell receptor (beta chain) was observed in a study of blood T cell repertoires in COVID-19. Study as a whole: The origin of the acute and convalescent COVID-19 samples was the United States, Italy and Spain.

Germline assignment: CDR1 SGHTA and CDR2 FQGNSA. With V trimmed by 5 bases and J by 3 bases, 4 bases remained unmatched. The CDR3 contains 14 residues. In the original analysis: The authors estimated nucleated cell counts from reference gene primer amplification. Only in-frame clones appear in the TCRdb table, and some are missing; sequencing was by immunoSEQ multiplex PCR. D and trimming come from the DNA, and the V and J calls and clone size come from that table. The sample has approximately 160,000 clones; 85% to 90% are singletons. The sample taken for sequencing was peripheral blood. The J gene is TRBJ1-3, the V gene TRBV7-2; 7 nucleotides align to TRBD1. This TCR was sampled from a man aged 50-59 years with active or convalescent COVID-19. The CDR3 loop is CASSEQGGGNTIYF. CDR3 in DNA: TGTGCCAGCAGCGAGCAGGGGGGTGGAAACACCATATATTTT. The full variable domain, in which reference TRBV7-2 and TRBJ1-3 provide the parts outside the CDR3, is GAGVSQSPSNKVTEKGKDVELRCDPISGHTALYWYRQSLGQGLEFLIYFQGNSAPDKSGLPSDRFSAERTGGSVSTLTIQRTQQEDSAVYLCASSEQGGGNTIYFGEGSWLTVV.